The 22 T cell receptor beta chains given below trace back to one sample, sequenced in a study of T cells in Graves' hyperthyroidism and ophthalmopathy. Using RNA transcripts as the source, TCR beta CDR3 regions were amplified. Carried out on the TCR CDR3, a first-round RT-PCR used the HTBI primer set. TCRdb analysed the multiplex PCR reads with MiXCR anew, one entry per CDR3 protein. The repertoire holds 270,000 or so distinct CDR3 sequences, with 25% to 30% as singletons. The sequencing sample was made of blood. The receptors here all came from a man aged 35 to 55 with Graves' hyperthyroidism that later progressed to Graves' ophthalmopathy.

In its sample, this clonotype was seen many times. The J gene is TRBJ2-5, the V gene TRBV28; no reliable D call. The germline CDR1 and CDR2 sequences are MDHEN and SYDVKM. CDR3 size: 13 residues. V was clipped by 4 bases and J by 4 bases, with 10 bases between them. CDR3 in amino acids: CASSWFRAETQYF. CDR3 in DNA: TGTGCCAGCAGTTGGTTCAGAGCAGAGACCCAGTACTTC.

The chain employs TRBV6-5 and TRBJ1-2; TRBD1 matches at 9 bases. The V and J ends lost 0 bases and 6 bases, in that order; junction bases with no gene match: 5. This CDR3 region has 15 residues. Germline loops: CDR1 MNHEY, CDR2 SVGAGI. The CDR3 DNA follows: TGTGCCAGCAGTTACTCAGACAGGGGGGTTAATGGCTACACCTTC. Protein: CASSYSDRGVNGYTF.

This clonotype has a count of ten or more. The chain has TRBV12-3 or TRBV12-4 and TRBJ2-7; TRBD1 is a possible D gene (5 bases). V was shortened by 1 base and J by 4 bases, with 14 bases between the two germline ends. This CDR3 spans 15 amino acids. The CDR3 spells CASSLGGDRGYEQYF. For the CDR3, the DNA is TGTGCCAGCAGTTTAGGTGGGGATAGGGGATACGAGCAGTACTTC.

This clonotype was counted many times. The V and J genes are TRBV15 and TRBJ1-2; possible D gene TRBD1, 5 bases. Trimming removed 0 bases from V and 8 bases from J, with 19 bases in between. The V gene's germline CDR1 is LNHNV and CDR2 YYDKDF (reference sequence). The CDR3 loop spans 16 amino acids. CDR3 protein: CATSRDMGRAVGGYTF. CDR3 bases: TGTGCCACCAGCAGAGATATGGGCAGGGCCGTCGGCGGCTACACCTTC. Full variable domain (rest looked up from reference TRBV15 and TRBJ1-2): DAMVIQNPRYQVTQFGKPVTLSCSQTLNHNVMYWYQQKSSQAPKLLFHYYDKDFNNEADTPDNFQSRRPNTSFCFLDIRSPGLGDTAMYLCATSRDMGRAVGGYTFGSGTRLTVV.

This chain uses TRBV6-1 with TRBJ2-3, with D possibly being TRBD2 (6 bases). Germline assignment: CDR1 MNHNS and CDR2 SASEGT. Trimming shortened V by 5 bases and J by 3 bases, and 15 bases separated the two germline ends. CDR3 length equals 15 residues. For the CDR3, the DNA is TGTGCCAGCAGTCCCGGCCCCCGGGGGACAGATACGCAGTATTTT. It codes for CASSPGPRGTDTQYF.

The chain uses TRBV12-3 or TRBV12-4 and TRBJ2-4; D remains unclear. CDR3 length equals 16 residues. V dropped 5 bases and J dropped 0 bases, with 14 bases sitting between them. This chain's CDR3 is CASSPVNRLAKNIQYF. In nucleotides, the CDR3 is TGTGCCAGCAGTCCTGTAAACCGGCTAGCCAAAAACATTCAGTACTTC.

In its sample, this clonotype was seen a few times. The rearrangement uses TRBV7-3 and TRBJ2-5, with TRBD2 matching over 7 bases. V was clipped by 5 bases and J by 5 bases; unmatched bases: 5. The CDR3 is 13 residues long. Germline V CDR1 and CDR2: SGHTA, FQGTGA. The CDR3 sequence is CASSRGAGETQYF. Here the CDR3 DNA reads TGTGCCAGCAGCCGGGGAGCGGGGGAGACCCAGTACTTC.

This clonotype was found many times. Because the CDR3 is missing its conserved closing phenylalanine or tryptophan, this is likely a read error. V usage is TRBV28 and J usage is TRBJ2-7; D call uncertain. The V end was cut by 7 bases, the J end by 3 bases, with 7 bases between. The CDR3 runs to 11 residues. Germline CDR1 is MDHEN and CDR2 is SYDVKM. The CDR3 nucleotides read TGTGCCAGCATGGTCGGCTACGAGCAGTACCTC. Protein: CASMVGYEQYL.

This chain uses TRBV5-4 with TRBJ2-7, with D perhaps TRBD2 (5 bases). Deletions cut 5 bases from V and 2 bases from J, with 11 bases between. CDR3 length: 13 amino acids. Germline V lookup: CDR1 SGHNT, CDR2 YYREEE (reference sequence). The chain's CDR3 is CASRSRGPYEQYF. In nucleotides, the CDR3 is TGTGCCAGCAGATCTAGAGGGCCCTACGAGCAGTACTTC.

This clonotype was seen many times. CDR3 nucleotides: TGTGCCAGCAGTGACCAACTCTCTGGGGCCAACGTCCTGACTTTC. It translates to CASSDQLSGANVLTF. The rearrangement joins TRBV6-1 to TRBJ2-6; no clear D. Trimming left V 3 bases short and J 0 bases short, with 6 bases between. Germline-derived CDR1 and CDR2 are MNHNS and SASEGT. This CDR3 has 15 amino acids.

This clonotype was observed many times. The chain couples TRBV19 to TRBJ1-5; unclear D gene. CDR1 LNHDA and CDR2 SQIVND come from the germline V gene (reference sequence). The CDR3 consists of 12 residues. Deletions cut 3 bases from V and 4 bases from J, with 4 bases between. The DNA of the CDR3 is TGTGCCAGTAGTATCTTGAATCAGCCCCAGCATTTT. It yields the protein CASSILNQPQHF.

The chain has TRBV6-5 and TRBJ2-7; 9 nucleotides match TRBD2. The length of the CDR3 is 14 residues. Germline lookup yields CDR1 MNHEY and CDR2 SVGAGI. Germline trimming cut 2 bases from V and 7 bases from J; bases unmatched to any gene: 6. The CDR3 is CASSYAATSGEQYF. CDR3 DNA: TGTGCCAGCAGTTACGCCGCGACTAGCGGAGAGCAGTACTTC.

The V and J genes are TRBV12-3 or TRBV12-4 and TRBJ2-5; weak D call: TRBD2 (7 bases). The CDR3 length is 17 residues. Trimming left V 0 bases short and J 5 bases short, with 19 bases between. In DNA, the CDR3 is TGTGCCAGCAGTTTAGCGAAGGGGGGGGGACTGCGGGAGACCCAGTACTTC. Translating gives CASSLAKGGGLRETQYF.

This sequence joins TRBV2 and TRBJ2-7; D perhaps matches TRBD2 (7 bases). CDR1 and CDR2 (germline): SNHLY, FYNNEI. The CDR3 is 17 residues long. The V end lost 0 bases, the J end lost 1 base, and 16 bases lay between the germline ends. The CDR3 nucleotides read TGTGCCAGCAGTGAAGCGCTGGGGGGGCGGCTGTCCTACGAGCAGTACTTC. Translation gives CASSEALGGRLSYEQYF. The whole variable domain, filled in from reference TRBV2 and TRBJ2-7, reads EPEVTQTPSHQVTQMGQEVILRCVPISNHLYFYWYRQILGQKVEFLVSFYNNEISEKSEIFDDQFSVERPDGSNFTLKIRSTKLEDSAMYFCASSEALGGRLSYEQYFGPGTRLTVT.

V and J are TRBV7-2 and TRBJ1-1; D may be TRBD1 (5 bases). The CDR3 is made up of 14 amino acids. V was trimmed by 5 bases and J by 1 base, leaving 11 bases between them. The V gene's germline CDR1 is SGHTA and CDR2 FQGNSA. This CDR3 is CASSPIGGNTEAFF. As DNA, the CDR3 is TGTGCCAGCAGCCCAATCGGGGGGAACACTGAAGCTTTCTTT.

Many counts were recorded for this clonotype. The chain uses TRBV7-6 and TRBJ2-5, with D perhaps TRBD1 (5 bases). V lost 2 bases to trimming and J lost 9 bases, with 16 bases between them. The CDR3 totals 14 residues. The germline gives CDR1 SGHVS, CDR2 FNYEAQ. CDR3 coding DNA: TGTGCCAGCAGCTTACCGAGACCGGAAGGGGCCCAGTACTTC. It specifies CASSLPRPEGAQYF.

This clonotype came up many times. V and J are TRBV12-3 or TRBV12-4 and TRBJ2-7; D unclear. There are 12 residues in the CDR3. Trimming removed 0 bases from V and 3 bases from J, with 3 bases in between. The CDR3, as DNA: TGTGCCAGCAGTTTAGCAAACTACGAGCAGTACTTC. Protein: CASSLANYEQYF.

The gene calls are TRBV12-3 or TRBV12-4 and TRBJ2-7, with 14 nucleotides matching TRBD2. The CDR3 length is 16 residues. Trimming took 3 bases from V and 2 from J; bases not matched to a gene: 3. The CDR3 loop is CASSFRTSGRTYEQYF. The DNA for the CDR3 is TGTGCCAGCAGTTTTAGGACTAGCGGGAGGACCTACGAGCAGTACTTC.

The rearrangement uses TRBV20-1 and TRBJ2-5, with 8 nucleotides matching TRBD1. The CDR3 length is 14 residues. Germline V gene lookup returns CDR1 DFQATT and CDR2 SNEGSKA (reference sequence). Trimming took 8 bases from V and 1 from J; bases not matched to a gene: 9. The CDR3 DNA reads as TGCAGTCACAGACAGGGGCTCTCCCAAGAGACCCAGTACTTC. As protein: CSHRQGLSQETQYF.

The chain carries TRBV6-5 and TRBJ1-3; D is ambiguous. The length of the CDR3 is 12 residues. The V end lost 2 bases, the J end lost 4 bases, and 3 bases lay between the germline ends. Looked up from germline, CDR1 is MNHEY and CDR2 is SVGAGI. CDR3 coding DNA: TGTGCCAGCAGTTACACGGGAAACACCATATATTTT. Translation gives CASSYTGNTIYF.

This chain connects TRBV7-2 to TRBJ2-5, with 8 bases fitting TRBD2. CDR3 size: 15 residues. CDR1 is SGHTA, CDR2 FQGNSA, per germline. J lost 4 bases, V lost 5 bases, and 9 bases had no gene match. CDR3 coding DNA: TGTGCCAGCAGCACAGATAGCGGGATTGGAGAGACCCAGTACTTC. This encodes CASSTDSGIGETQYF. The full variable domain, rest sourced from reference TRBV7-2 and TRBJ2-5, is GAGVSQSPSNKVTEKGKDVELRCDPISGHTALYWYRQSLGQGLEFLIYFQGNSAPDKSGLPSDRFSAERTGGSVSTLTIQRTQQEDSAVYLCASSTDSGIGETQYFGPGTRLLVL.

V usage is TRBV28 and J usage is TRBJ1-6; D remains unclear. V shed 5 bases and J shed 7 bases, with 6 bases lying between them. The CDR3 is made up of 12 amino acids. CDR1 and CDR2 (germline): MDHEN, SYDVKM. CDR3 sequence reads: CASSAVNSPLHF. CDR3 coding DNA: TGTGCCAGCAGTGCAGTAAATTCACCCCTCCACTTT.